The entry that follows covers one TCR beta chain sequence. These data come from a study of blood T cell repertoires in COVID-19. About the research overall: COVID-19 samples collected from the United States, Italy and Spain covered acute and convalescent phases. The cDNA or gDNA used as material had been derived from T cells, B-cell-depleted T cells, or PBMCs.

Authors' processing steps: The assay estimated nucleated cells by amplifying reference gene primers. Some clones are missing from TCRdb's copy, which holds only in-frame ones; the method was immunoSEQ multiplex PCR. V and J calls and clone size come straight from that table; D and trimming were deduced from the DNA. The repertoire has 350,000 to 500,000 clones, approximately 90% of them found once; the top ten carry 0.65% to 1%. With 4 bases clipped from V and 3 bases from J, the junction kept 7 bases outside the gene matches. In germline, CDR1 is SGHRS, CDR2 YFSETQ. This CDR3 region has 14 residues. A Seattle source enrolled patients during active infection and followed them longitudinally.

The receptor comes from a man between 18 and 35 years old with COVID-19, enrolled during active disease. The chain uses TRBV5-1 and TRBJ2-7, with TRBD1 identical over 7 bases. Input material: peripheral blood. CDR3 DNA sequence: TGCGCCAGCAGCGGCGAGACAGGGATCTACGAGCAGTACTTC. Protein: CASSGETGIYEQYF.